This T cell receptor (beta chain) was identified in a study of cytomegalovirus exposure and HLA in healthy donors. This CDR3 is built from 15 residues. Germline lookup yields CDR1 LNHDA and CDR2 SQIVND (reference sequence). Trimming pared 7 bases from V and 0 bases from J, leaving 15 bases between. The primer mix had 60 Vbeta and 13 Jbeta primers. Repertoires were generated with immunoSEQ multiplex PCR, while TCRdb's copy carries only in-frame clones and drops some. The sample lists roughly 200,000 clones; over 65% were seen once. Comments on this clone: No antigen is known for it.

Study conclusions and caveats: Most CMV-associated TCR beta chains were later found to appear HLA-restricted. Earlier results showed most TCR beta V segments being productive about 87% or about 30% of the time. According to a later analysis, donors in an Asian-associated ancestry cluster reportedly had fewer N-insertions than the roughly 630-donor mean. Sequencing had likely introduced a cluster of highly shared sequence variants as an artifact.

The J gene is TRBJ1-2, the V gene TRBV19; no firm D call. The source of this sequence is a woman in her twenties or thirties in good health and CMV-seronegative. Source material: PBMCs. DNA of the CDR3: TGTGCCAGTAATGAAGCGCCCACACCTAACTATGGCTACACCTTC. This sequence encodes CASNEAPTPNYGYTF.